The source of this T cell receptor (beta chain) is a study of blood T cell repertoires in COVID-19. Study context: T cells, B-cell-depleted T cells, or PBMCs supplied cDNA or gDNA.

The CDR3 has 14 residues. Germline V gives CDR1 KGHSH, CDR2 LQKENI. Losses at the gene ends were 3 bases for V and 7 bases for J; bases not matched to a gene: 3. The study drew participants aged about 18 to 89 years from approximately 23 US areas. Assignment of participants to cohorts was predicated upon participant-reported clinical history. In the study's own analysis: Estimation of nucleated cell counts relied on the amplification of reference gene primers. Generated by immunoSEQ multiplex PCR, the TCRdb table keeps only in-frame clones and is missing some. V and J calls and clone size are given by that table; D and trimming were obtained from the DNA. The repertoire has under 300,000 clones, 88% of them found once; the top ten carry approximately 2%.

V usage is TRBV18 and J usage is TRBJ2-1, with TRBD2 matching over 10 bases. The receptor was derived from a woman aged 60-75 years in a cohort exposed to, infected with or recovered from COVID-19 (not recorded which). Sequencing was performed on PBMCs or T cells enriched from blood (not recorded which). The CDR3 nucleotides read TGTGCCAGCTCACCGGGACTAGCGTCTAATGAGCAGTTCTTC. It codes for CASSPGLASNEQFF.